This T cell receptor (beta chain) is drawn from a study of radiation and T cells in renal cell carcinoma. Overall study context: Nephrectomy followed 15 Gy stereotactic body radiation by 4 weeks.

Described time point: baseline pretreatment blood. The treatment: 15 Gy SBRT to primary tumor, nephrectomy 4 weeks later. The tumor was a clear cell renal cell carcinoma. From germline, CDR1 is SSHAT and CDR2 FNYEAQ (reference sequence). CDR3 length: 13 residues. Sequenced by immunoSEQ multiplex PCR; TCRdb stores in-frame clones only, minus some. The sample carries 100,000 to 150,000 clones, roughly 80% recorded once. Turning to this clone: At one boundary the junction diverges from the germline segment, which might be a read error.

The sequencing here drew on blood, taken from a patient whose treatment included radiotherapy and nephrectomy. This chain connects TRBV7-7 to TRBJ2-2; tentatively, D is TRBD2 (5 bases). This TCR came from a woman aged 55 to 70 with renal cell carcinoma. The CDR3 DNA sequence: TGTGCTAGCAGCTTAGCGCGGAGTGCGGAGCTGTTTTTT. Protein: CASSLARSAELFF.